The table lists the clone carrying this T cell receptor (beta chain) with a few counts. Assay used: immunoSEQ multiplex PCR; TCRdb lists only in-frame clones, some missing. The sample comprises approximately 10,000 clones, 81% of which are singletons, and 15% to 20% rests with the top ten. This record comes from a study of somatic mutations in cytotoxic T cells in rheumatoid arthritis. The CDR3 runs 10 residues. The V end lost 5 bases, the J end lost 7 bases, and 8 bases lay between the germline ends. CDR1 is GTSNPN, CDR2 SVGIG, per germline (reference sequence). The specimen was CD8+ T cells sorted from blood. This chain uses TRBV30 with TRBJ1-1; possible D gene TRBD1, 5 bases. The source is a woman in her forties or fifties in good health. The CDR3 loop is CAWGGLEAFF. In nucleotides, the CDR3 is TGTGCCTGGGGGGGACTTGAAGCTTTCTTT.